One sample yielded the 17 T cell receptor beta chains listed below, sequenced in a study of blood T cell repertoires in COVID-19. TCRdb keeps only in-frame clones here, not all; method: immunoSEQ multiplex PCR. Altogether a few hundred thousand clones are present, roughly 80% being singletons, with the ten largest covering less than 3.5%. Input material: peripheral blood. These receptors came from a woman aged 18-29 years with acute or convalescent COVID-19.

This clone counts as medium-sized. The CDR3 reads CASTNRQGEAFF. The DNA of the CDR3 is TGTGCCAGCACCAATCGACAGGGTGAAGCTTTCTTT. The rearrangement links TRBV9 to TRBJ1-1, with 7 bases identical to TRBD1. CDR1 is SGDLS and CDR2 is YYNGEE in the germline V gene. The CDR3 is made up of 12 amino acids. J was trimmed by 7 bases and V by 6 bases; bases with no gene match: 6. Looking up the rest from reference TRBV9 and TRBJ1-1 gives the full variable domain: DSGVTQTPKHLITATGQRVTLRCSPRSGDLSVYWYQQSLDQGLQFLIQYYNGEERAKGNILERFSAQQFPDLHSELNLSSLELGDSALYFCASTNRQGEAFFGQGTRLTVV.

The chain couples TRBV5-1 to TRBJ2-1, with 10 bases identical to TRBD2. From germline, CDR1 is SGHRS and CDR2 YFSETQ. The CDR3 has 18 amino acids. V lost 0 bases to trimming and J lost 6 bases; unmatched junction nucleotides: 12. The chain's CDR3 is CASSLGQIAGGGGNEQFF. CDR3 DNA sequence: TGCGCCAGCAGCTTGGGGCAAATAGCGGGAGGAGGTGGCAATGAGCAGTTCTTC.

The CDR3 sequence: CASSVAAGGFLSPPSDTQYF. The CDR3 DNA reads TGTGCCAGCAGCGTAGCGGCGGGAGGGTTCCTCTCCCCACCTTCAGATACGCAGTATTTT. The chain combines TRBV9 with TRBJ2-3, with 9 bases matching TRBD2. V shed 0 bases, J shed 4 bases, and the junction held 18 bases outside the gene matches. Germline CDR1 SGDLS, CDR2 YYNGEE. CDR3 length equals 20 residues. Supplemented by reference TRBV9 and TRBJ2-3, the full variable domain reads DSGVTQTPKHLITATGQRVTLRCSPRSGDLSVYWYQQSLDQGLQFLIQYYNGEERAKGNILERFSAQQFPDLHSELNLSSLELGDSALYFCASSVAAGGFLSPPSDTQYFGPGTRLTVL.

The chain has TRBV5-4 and TRBJ1-4; D unclear. Germline CDR1 SGHNT, CDR2 YYREEE (reference sequence). Between the trimmed V and J ends, which lost 0 bases and 11 bases, there was a span of 11 bases. This CDR3 has 13 residues. The CDR3 protein is CASSLAPGDKLFF. Written as DNA, the CDR3 is TGTGCCAGCAGCTTGGCCCCGGGAGACAAACTGTTTTTT.

The chain joins TRBV14 to TRBJ2-7; TRBD1 aligns across 10 bases. Germline loops: CDR1 SGHDN, CDR2 FVKESK. The CDR3 loop spans 17 amino acids. Germline trimming cut 4 bases from V and 5 bases from J; bases unmatched to any gene: 14. For the CDR3, the DNA is TGTGCCAGCAGCCCCCCACCCAGGGACAGGGGATCCCACGAGCAGTACTTC. As protein: CASSPPPRDRGSHEQYF.

V gene TRBV5-1 combines with J gene TRBJ2-7; no definite D call. Between the trimmed V and J ends, which lost 2 bases and 4 bases, there was a span of 10 bases. This CDR3 region has 13 residues. From germline, CDR1 is SGHRS and CDR2 YFSETQ. The CDR3 loop is CASSFGGTYEQYF. For the CDR3, the DNA is TGCGCCAGCAGCTTCGGCGGAACATACGAGCAGTACTTC. Looking up the rest from reference TRBV5-1 and TRBJ2-7 gives the full variable domain: KAGVTQTPRYLIKTRGQQVTLSCSPISGHRSVSWYQQTPGQGLQFLFEYFSETQRNKGNFPGRFSGRQFSNSRSEMNVSTLELGDSALYLCASSFGGTYEQYFGPGTRLTVT.

The chain employs TRBV19 and TRBJ1-1; 9 nucleotides line up with TRBD1. The V gene's germline CDR1 is LNHDA and CDR2 SQIVND (reference sequence). With V trimmed by 5 bases and J by 1 base, 2 bases remained unmatched. The CDR3 is made up of 14 amino acids. This CDR3 is CASSAGQGNTEAFF. The CDR3 coding sequence is TGTGCCAGTAGTGCGGGACAGGGGAACACTGAAGCTTTCTTT.

V gene TRBV3-1 (or the pseudogene TRBV3-2) combines with J gene TRBJ1-2; a weak D match, TRBD1 (5 bases). Per the germline V gene, CDR1 is LGHDT and CDR2 is YNNKEL (reference sequence). Trimming took 0 bases from V and 8 from J, leaving 13 bases between them. The CDR3 spans 14 residues. DNA of the CDR3: TGTGCCAGCAGCCAAGATGGGGCAGGGAGGGGCTACACCTTC. Amino acids: CASSQDGAGRGYTF.

This chain connects TRBV5-1 to TRBJ2-5, with 9 bases identical to TRBD1. Per the germline V gene, CDR1 is SGHRS and CDR2 is YFSETQ. This CDR3 contains 16 residues. V was clipped by 2 bases and J by 4 bases; unmatched bases: 9. CDR3 DNA sequence: TGCGCCAGCAGCTTAGGGCTCACAGGGGGCCGAGAGACCCAGTACTTC. Translated, it gives CASSLGLTGGRETQYF.

This chain uses TRBV5-1 with TRBJ1-2; 8 bases agree with TRBD1. The germline CDR1 and CDR2 sequences are SGHRS and YFSETQ. The V gene end was trimmed by 4 bases and the J gene end by 0 bases; junction bases not matched to a gene: 5. This CDR3 spans 15 amino acids. The CDR3 reads CASSKGTGANYGYTF. The CDR3, as DNA: TGCGCCAGCAGCAAGGGGACAGGCGCTAACTATGGCTACACCTTC.

The chain links TRBV3-1 (or the pseudogene TRBV3-2) to TRBJ1-1, with 7 positions matching TRBD1. J was trimmed by 3 bases and V by 3 bases; bases with no gene match: 7. The CDR3 extends over 15 amino acids. The germline V gene has CDR1 LGHDT and CDR2 YNNKEL (reference sequence). The CDR3 sequence: CASSQSTGRYTEAFF. CDR3 in DNA: TGTGCCAGCAGCCAGTCGACAGGGAGGTACACTGAAGCTTTCTTT.

This chain uses TRBV7-2 with TRBJ2-1, with 10 bases matching TRBD2. J lost 4 bases, V lost 5 bases, and 5 bases had no gene match. The length of the CDR3 is 15 residues. CDR1 and CDR2 from the germline V gene are SGHTA and FQGNSA. Here the CDR3 DNA reads TGTGCCAGCAGCGCGACTAGCGGGCGATACAATGAGCAGTTCTTC. The encoded protein is CASSATSGRYNEQFF.

This chain joins TRBV28 and TRBJ1-4; the D is unclear. This CDR3 contains 11 residues. With 8 bases removed from V and 5 bases from J, the gap between germline ends came to 6 bases. Germline V gives CDR1 MDHEN, CDR2 SYDVKM. The CDR3 here is CASGQNEKLFF. The CDR3 DNA is TGTGCCAGCGGGCAAAATGAAAAACTGTTTTTT.

The chain has TRBV6-1 and TRBJ2-5; possible D gene TRBD2, 5 bases. V shed 1 base and J shed 4 bases, with 13 bases lying between them. Germline V gene lookup returns CDR1 MNHNS and CDR2 SASEGT. This CDR3 is built from 15 residues. Written as DNA, the CDR3 is TGTGCCAGCAGTGAAGTGGGAGTCCCCCCAGAGACCCAGTACTTC. Amino acids: CASSEVGVPPETQYF.

CDR3 nucleotides: TGTGCCAGCAGCCCAACCAGATCGAACACCGGGGAGCTGTTTTTT. Translated, it gives CASSPTRSNTGELFF. This chain connects TRBV7-6 to TRBJ2-2, with D uncertain. V lost 5 bases to trimming and J lost 0 bases, with 10 bases between them. The CDR3 consists of 15 residues. Per the germline V gene, CDR1 is SGHVS and CDR2 is FNYEAQ.

The gene calls are TRBV4-3 and TRBJ1-1; D possibly corresponds to TRBD1 (5 bases). The germline V and J ends were trimmed by 1 base and 0 bases, with 9 bases remaining between them. This CDR3 has 15 amino acids. Germline V CDR1 and CDR2: LGHNA, YSLEER. CDR3 residues: CASSQVGGMNTEAFF. As DNA, the CDR3 is TGCGCCAGCAGCCAAGTCGGGGGTATGAACACTGAAGCTTTCTTT.

This chain joins TRBV4-2 and TRBJ1-1, with D perhaps TRBD1 (5 bases). This CDR3 has 16 residues. V was clipped by 0 bases and J by 6 bases, with 17 bases between them. Germline V gene lookup returns CDR1 LGHNA and CDR2 YNFKEQ. The CDR3: CASSQDVGLRSSEAFF. DNA of the CDR3: TGTGCCAGCAGCCAAGATGTGGGGCTTCGTTCTTCTGAAGCTTTCTTT.